Listed here is a single TCR beta chain. This receptor's antigen is unknown. The record has no base qualities; no much larger clone is one base away. This specimen comes from a study of Tregs in tolerant kidney transplant recipients (dated by TCRdb to between 2019 and 2020). Regarding the research as a whole: The study applied TCRbeta sequencing to find donor-specific regulatory T cells before combined kidney and bone marrow transplantation and then followed those same cells after transplant. Several methods of expanding Tregs specific for an allogeneic donor were compared by TCRbeta repertoire sequencing in a few healthy controls. Here is what the overall study found, with its caveats: Because only a small number of patients were included, the study had limitations, and the results will need to be validated in larger populations as well as under other immunosuppression protocols. Although technical replication error seemed to be minimal, the question of biological reproducibility was not addressed directly. Expanding Tregs with activated donor B cells appeared to identify the most biologically relevant and donor-specific TCRbeta repertoire.

Thawed PBMCs were FACS-sorted into unstimulated Tregs (CD4+CD25+CD127-), CD4+ non-Tregs (CD4+CD25-), CD4 cells and CD8 cells. Healthy control blood came either as purchased buffy coats or from healthy volunteers. Healthy control blood was processed by Ficoll density gradient to PBMCs and cryopreserved; patient PBMCs were collected before and after transplant. For TCRbeta CDR3 sequencing, genomic DNA from the sorted cells was extracted using the QIAGEN DNeasy Blood and Tissue Kit. High-throughput TCRbeta CDR3 sequencing, including PCR amplification with bias correction and internal controls, was performed commercially through immunoSEQ. The published analysis was carried out like this. Unique productive TCRbeta sequences were defined by CDR3 nucleotide sequence where primers matched, otherwise by CDR3 amino acid sequence with Vbeta and Jbeta genes. To correct sorting error, sequences shared between sorted populations at a frequency ratio of 2:1 or less were removed; the rest were assigned to the higher population. A sequence was defined as donor-reactive if the sequence was expanded at least 5-fold in CFSE-low cells compared with unstimulated cells and had a frequency of at least 0.01% in CFSE-low cells. Jensen-Shannon divergence, calculated on the top 100 TCRbeta sequences ranked by frequency, was used to quantify repertoire divergence. For any sample with multiple sequencing runs, sorting error was corrected in each run separately before the runs were pooled. TCRdb carries this immuneACCESS record with in-frame sequences only. Its versions omit some clonotypes, under half of them owing to an unresolved V gene in the studies checked, with the rest unexplained. V and J calls and clone size come straight from that table; D and trimming were deduced from the DNA. The sample contains approximately 90,000 clones, approximately 90% of them found a single time. The ten largest make up 4.7% of the sample.

The material sequenced was CD8+ T cells from blood. The TCR was taken from a human donor in good health.

The CDR3 region reads CASSSSNRGAEAFF. In nucleotide form, the sequence is TGTGCCAGCAGCTCCTCGAACAGGGGCGCTGAAGCTTTCTTT. Here the chain combines TRBV5-4 and TRBJ1-1; a stretch of 7 junction bases matches TRBD1. Compared with germline, V lacks 3 bases and J lacks 6 bases; bases without a gene match: 8. Taken from cysteine to phenylalanine, the CDR3 has 14 residues. The sequence is cut down to CDR3 DNA, 42 bases in frame from base 1. The germline V gene (reference sequence) supplies CDR1 SGHNT and CDR2 YYREEE.